These 27 T cell receptor beta chains originate from one sample sequenced in a study of blood T cell repertoires in COVID-19. Assay: immunoSEQ multiplex PCR; the TCRdb copy retains only in-frame clones and omits some. The repertoire holds fewer than 500,000 clones, with about 80% as singletons. Sequencing used peripheral blood. The receptors derive from a human donor with acute or convalescent COVID-19. The donor label of this sample is uncertain.

V usage is TRBV15 and J usage is TRBJ1-5, with D unresolved. Per germline, CDR1 LNHNV and CDR2 YYDKDF (reference sequence). Trimming pared 0 bases from V and 4 bases from J, leaving 13 bases between. The CDR3 spans 16 residues. CDR3 sequence reads: CATSRDYGTENQPQHF. The CDR3 DNA reads as TGTGCCACCAGCAGAGATTATGGCACAGAGAATCAGCCCCAGCATTTT.

J is TRBJ1-5 and V is TRBV4-2; TRBD1 aligns across 10 bases. The J segment lost 7 bases and the V segment lost 1 base, leaving 4 bases of the junction unmatched. Germline V gene sequence: CDR1 LGHNA, CDR2 YNFKEQ. The CDR3 has 15 amino acids. The DNA of the CDR3 is TGTGCCAGCAGCCAAGGGACAGGGGGTAGGCAGCCCCAGCATTTT. Translating it yields CASSQGTGGRQPQHF.

The chain combines TRBV5-1 with TRBJ1-1; 7 positions match TRBD1. Trimming at V came to 3 bases and at J to 4 bases, leaving 3 bases not matched to a gene. Germline V gene sequence: CDR1 SGHRS, CDR2 YFSETQ. CDR3 length: 13 amino acids. The CDR3 spells CASSYTGATEAFF. The CDR3 DNA follows: TGCGCCAGCAGCTATACAGGGGCCACTGAAGCTTTCTTT.

The chain joins TRBV10-3 to TRBJ1-1; TRBD1 matches at 8 bases. Per germline, CDR1 ENHRY and CDR2 SYGVKD. The V gene end was trimmed by 7 bases and the J gene end by 6 bases; junction bases not matched to a gene: 16. The CDR3 has 16 amino acids. The chain's CDR3 is CAIKERDRTDLAEAFF. DNA for the CDR3: TGTGCCATCAAGGAGAGGGACAGGACGGATTTGGCTGAAGCTTTCTTT.

This clone has more than one count but fewer than ten. The J gene is TRBJ2-5, the V gene TRBV5-5; TRBD2 is a possible D gene (5 bases). The CDR3 consists of 15 residues. Trimming shortened V by 4 bases and J by 4 bases, and 17 bases separated the two germline ends. CDR1 is SGHKS and CDR2 is YYEKEE in the germline V gene (reference sequence). The CDR3 here is CASSPAPREVETQYF. The CDR3 DNA sequence: TGTGCCAGCAGCCCGGCACCCCGGGAAGTAGAGACCCAGTACTTC.

The V call is TRBV19, the J call TRBJ1-3, with TRBD1 matching over 7 bases. The CDR3 spans 17 residues. Germline V gene sequence: CDR1 LNHDA, CDR2 SQIVND (reference sequence). V dropped 5 bases and J dropped 3; count of bases not matched to a gene: 13. In nucleotides, the CDR3 is TGTGCCAGTAGTCACCTTCCCGGGACAGCGGGTGGAAACACCATATATTTT. Its translation is CASSHLPGTAGGNTIYF.

About this clone itself: Other DNA sequences in this sample translate to the same CDR3. The chain employs TRBV19 and TRBJ1-5, with D perhaps TRBD1 (6 bases). Trimming shortened V by 9 bases and J by 0 bases, and 12 bases separated the two germline ends. The CDR3 sequence is 14 residues long. Germline lookup yields CDR1 LNHDA and CDR2 SQIVND (reference sequence). DNA for the CDR3: TGTGCCAGCCGCGACAGGAATAGCAATCAGCCCCAGCATTTT. Amino acids: CASRDRNSNQPQHF. Combining the CDR3 with reference TRBV19 and TRBJ1-5 gives the whole variable domain DGGITQSPKYLFRKEGQNVTLSCEQNLNHDAMYWYRQDPGQGLRLIYYSQIVNDFQKGDIAEGYSVSREKKESFPLTVTSAQKNPTAFYLCASRDRNSNQPQHFGDGTRLSIL.

The rearrangement joins TRBV20-1 to TRBJ2-5; D gene unclear. The CDR3 runs 15 residues. V shed 3 bases and J shed 2 bases, with 16 bases lying between them. Germline V gene lookup returns CDR1 DFQATT and CDR2 SNEGSKA (reference sequence). CDR3 coding DNA: TGCAGTGCTAGTTCTGCTGGCAGGCCTCAAGAGACCCAGTACTTC. Its translation: CSASSAGRPQETQYF.

The J gene is TRBJ2-1, the V gene TRBV28; D is unresolved. From germline, CDR1 is MDHEN and CDR2 SYDVKM. This CDR3 comprises 13 residues. Between the trimmed V and J ends, which lost 4 bases and 3 bases, there was a span of 7 bases. In DNA, the CDR3 is TGTGCCAGCAGTTACGGGTTCTACAATGAGCAGTTCTTC. Protein sequence: CASSYGFYNEQFF.

CDR3 sequence (DNA): TGTGCCAGCAGCCTGACAAGCAATCAGCCCCAGCATTTT. It codes for CASSLTSNQPQHF. This chain links TRBV7-8 with TRBJ1-5; D is ambiguous. Trimming removed 5 bases at V and 1 base at J, with 6 bases between. This CDR3 spans 13 amino acids. Looked up from germline, CDR1 is SGHVS and CDR2 is FQNEAQ.

This rearrangement joins TRBV7-2 to TRBJ2-1, with 10 bases identical to TRBD2. Germline loops: CDR1 SGHTA, CDR2 FQGNSA. The V gene end was trimmed by 1 base and the J gene end by 12 bases; junction bases not matched to a gene: 12. This CDR3 has 16 amino acids. In nucleotides, the CDR3 is TGTGCCAGCAGCTTAGTTTTTACAGCGGGAGGGCTTGGGCAGTTCTTC. Protein sequence: CASSLVFTAGGLGQFF.

The chain couples TRBV18 to TRBJ2-5; weak D call: TRBD1 (5 bases). The CDR3 contains 15 residues. Germline assignment: CDR1 KGHSH and CDR2 LQKENI. V was clipped by 6 bases and J by 4 bases, with 18 bases between them. CDR3 region: CASSPLGARGETQYF. DNA for the CDR3: TGTGCCAGCTCCCCGTTAGGGGCGCGAGGAGAGACCCAGTACTTC.

This sequence joins TRBV6-5 and TRBJ1-5; a possible D gene is TRBD1 (5 bases). The CDR3 runs 15 residues. Trimming shortened V by 6 bases and J by 4 bases, and 16 bases separated the two germline ends. Germline-derived CDR1 and CDR2 are MNHEY and SVGAGI. The CDR3 coding sequence is TGTGCCAGCAGCCAATCACGACAGTCAAATCAGCCCCAGCATTTT. It specifies CASSQSRQSNQPQHF.

V is TRBV4-1 and J is TRBJ2-5; the match to TRBD2 covers 8 bases. The germline gives CDR1 MGHRA, CDR2 YSYEKL. Trimming removed 2 bases from V and 7 bases from J; junction bases left unmatched: 12. CDR3 size: 16 residues. The CDR3: CASSQRLTGLGGTQYF. CDR3 nucleotide sequence: TGCGCCAGCAGCCAAAGACTCACGGGACTAGGAGGGACCCAGTACTTC.

Here the CDR3 reads CASSDFGRRSYEQYF. CDR3 DNA: TGCGCCAGCAGTGACTTCGGGCGGAGGAGCTACGAGCAGTACTTC. V is TRBV10-2 and J is TRBJ2-7; tentatively, D is TRBD2 (5 bases). The CDR3 covers 15 residues. The germline CDR1 and CDR2 sequences are WSHSY and SAAADI. With 3 bases removed from V and 3 bases from J, the gap between germline ends came to 15 bases.

The chain couples TRBV19 to TRBJ1-5, with 9 bases identical to TRBD1. From germline, CDR1 is LNHDA and CDR2 SQIVND (reference sequence). The CDR3 spans 15 residues. V trimming: 8 bases; J trimming: 2 bases; junction bases outside the gene matches: 7. CDR3 region: CASSPWTGGNQPQHF. The CDR3 region has the DNA TGTGCCAGTTCCCCCTGGACAGGGGGCAATCAGCCCCAGCATTTT.

The V and J genes are TRBV19 and TRBJ2-3, with D possibly being TRBD1 (5 bases). V was cut by 1 base and J by 0 bases, with 14 bases left in between. The CDR3 runs 17 residues. The V gene's germline CDR1 is LNHDA and CDR2 SQIVND (reference sequence). The CDR3 is CASSIAPDTSSTDTQYF. CDR3 nucleotide sequence: TGTGCCAGTAGTATAGCCCCGGACACTTCTAGCACAGATACGCAGTATTTT.

This clone was seen repeatedly, ten times or more. The DNA for the CDR3 is TGTGCCAGCAGTTACTCATTACTTTTACAGGGGAACTATGGCTACACCTTC. Its translation: CASSYSLLLQGNYGYTF. The chain recombines TRBV28 with TRBJ1-2; TRBD1 aligns across 7 bases. The CDR3 runs 17 residues. The V gene's germline CDR1 is MDHEN and CDR2 SYDVKM. With 4 bases clipped from V and 2 bases from J, the junction kept 13 bases outside the gene matches.

The chain links TRBV6-2 or TRBV6-3 to TRBJ2-1; possibly TRBD2 for D (6 bases). Germline lookup yields CDR1 MNHEY and CDR2 SVGEGT. The CDR3 totals 18 residues. V shed 5 bases and J shed 2 bases, with 22 bases lying between them. The CDR3 sequence: CASSPPTGLALTYNEQFF. CDR3 DNA: TGTGCCAGCAGTCCCCCCACCGGGCTAGCGCTTACCTACAATGAGCAGTTCTTC.

The CDR3 DNA reads TGTGCCAGCAGCCAAAGCACCGGGACAGGGCTCACAGATACGCAGTATTTT. It encodes CASSQSTGTGLTDTQYF. This chain joins TRBV11-2 and TRBJ2-3; 9 nucleotides match TRBD1. The junction had 11 bases not matched to a gene; V was cut back by 5 bases and J by 2 bases. CDR1 and CDR2 (germline): SGHAT, FQNNGV. The CDR3 has 17 amino acids. Drawing the rest from reference TRBV11-2 and TRBJ2-3, the complete variable domain is EAGVAQSPRYKIIEKRQSVAFWCNPISGHATLYWYQQILGQGPKLLIQFQNNGVVDDSQLPKDRFSAERLKGVDSTLKIQPAKLEDSAVYLCASSQSTGTGLTDTQYFGPGTRLTVL.

This clone has a single count. V is TRBV7-6 and J is TRBJ2-5, with 7 bases that match TRBD1. Germline CDR1 is SGHVS and CDR2 is FNYEAQ. CDR3 length equals 13 residues. Trimming at V came to 3 bases and at J to 3 bases, leaving 1 base not matched to a gene. CDR3 in amino acids: CASSFTGEETQYF. Here the CDR3 DNA reads TGTGCCAGCAGCTTTACAGGGGAAGAGACCCAGTACTTC.

The chain carries TRBV30 and TRBJ2-1; 8 bases match TRBD1. The germline V gene encodes CDR1 GTSNPN and CDR2 SVGIG (reference sequence). This CDR3 has 13 residues. V shed 6 bases and J 6 bases; nucleotides not matched to a gene: 7. This CDR3 reads CACNRGTVNEQFF. In DNA, the CDR3 is TGTGCCTGTAACAGGGGGACAGTCAATGAGCAGTTCTTC.

The rearrangement joins TRBV5-5 to TRBJ1-4; TRBD1 is a possible D gene (5 bases). With 0 bases removed from V and 10 bases from J, the gap between germline ends came to 13 bases. CDR3 length: 14 residues. Per germline, CDR1 SGHKS and CDR2 YYEKEE (reference sequence). CDR3 residues: CASSLGDSLGKLFF. The CDR3 bases are TGTGCCAGCAGCTTGGGGGACTCCCTGGGAAAACTGTTTTTT.

The chain combines TRBV1 with TRBJ2-1; the table's D call of TRBD2 was not tested on the DNA. TRBV1 is classified as a pseudogene. There are 17 residues in the CDR3. The CDR3 region has the DNA TGCACCAGCAGCCAAGATATATTGGGGGGGCCGGGGAATGAGCAGTTCTTC. Translated, it gives CTSSQDILGGPGNEQFF.

The chain links TRBV5-1 to TRBJ1-2; TRBD1 matches at 8 bases. V lost 4 bases, J lost 5 bases, and 10 bases stayed unmatched. The V gene's germline CDR1 is SGHRS and CDR2 YFSETQ. This CDR3 is built from 15 residues. CDR3 nucleotide sequence: TGCGCCAGCAGCCTAGGTGGGACAGGATTTTATGGCTACACCTTC. Protein sequence: CASSLGGTGFYGYTF.

This clone was found many times. The chain combines TRBV5-1 with TRBJ2-7, with D unclear. The CDR3 length is 13 residues. With 0 bases removed from V and 4 bases from J, the gap between germline ends came to 8 bases. Germline CDR1 is SGHRS and CDR2 is YFSETQ. CDR3 protein: CASSLGGIYEQYF. Written as DNA, the CDR3 is TGCGCCAGCAGCTTGGGCGGAATATACGAGCAGTACTTC. Full variable domain (outside the CDR3, taken from reference TRBV5-1 and TRBJ2-7): KAGVTQTPRYLIKTRGQQVTLSCSPISGHRSVSWYQQTPGQGLQFLFEYFSETQRNKGNFPGRFSGRQFSNSRSEMNVSTLELGDSALYLCASSLGGIYEQYFGPGTRLTVT.

This chain uses TRBV9 with TRBJ2-3; 8 bases match TRBD1. Trimming removed 2 bases from V and 0 bases from J; junction bases left unmatched: 5. The length of the CDR3 is 16 residues. Germline loops: CDR1 SGDLS, CDR2 YYNGEE. This CDR3 reads CASSVRDRSSTDTQYF. As DNA, the CDR3 is TGTGCCAGCAGCGTTCGGGACAGGTCTAGCACAGATACGCAGTATTTT.